Here is one T cell receptor beta chain with its context. Its cognate antigen is unknown. The source of the sample is a study of T cell responses to AZD1222 COVID-19 vaccine. Study-wide findings and caveats: Seropositive status at baseline applied to only 6 or 7 AZD1222 recipients. Repertoire sampling was restricted to post-peak T cell response timepoints. Breadth and depth of Spike-specific TCRs rose after two AZD1222 doses. CD4 TCRs linked to vaccination spanned spike, dominating at 160-218 and 743-854.

J was trimmed by 4 bases and V by 5 bases; bases with no gene match: 5. From germline, CDR1 is SNHLY and CDR2 FYNNEI. The CDR3 contains 14 residues. Produced via immunoSEQ multiplex PCR; TCRdb's table is partial and in-frame only. The repertoire table contains more than 110,000 clones. Sequenced sample: peripheral blood. The source of this sequence is an adult in good health. The chain carries TRBV2 and TRBJ1-2, with 9 bases aligning to TRBD1. CDR3: CASSLTGGGYGYTF. The CDR3 nucleotides are TGTGCCAGCAGTTTGACAGGGGGGGGCTATGGCTACACCTTC.